This T cell receptor (beta chain) was sequenced in a study of radiotherapy plus CTLA-4 blockade in lung cancer. Study observations and caveats: Strongest reported response predictors: early blood clone changes and post-radiation interferon-beta.

Profiling relied on immunoSEQ multiplex PCR, and the TCRdb table lists in-frame clones only, not all of them. In the table there are over 80,000 clones, around 82% of which are singletons. About this clone itself: Its antigen is undetermined.

From germline, CDR1 is GTSNPN and CDR2 SVGIG (reference sequence). The V end was cut by 2 bases, the J end by 4 bases, with 15 bases between. This CDR3 region has 14 residues. The sequence derives from a human donor with non-small cell lung cancer who had stable disease on radiotherapy plus ipilimumab. This chain links TRBV30 with TRBJ2-7; a weak D match, TRBD1 (6 bases). Sequences were derived from peripheral blood, sampled from a patient treated with radiotherapy plus ipilimumab. The CDR3 loop reads CAWSRRTVKYEQYF. The CDR3 DNA reads TGTGCCTGGAGTCGGCGGACAGTGAAATACGAGCAGTACTTC.